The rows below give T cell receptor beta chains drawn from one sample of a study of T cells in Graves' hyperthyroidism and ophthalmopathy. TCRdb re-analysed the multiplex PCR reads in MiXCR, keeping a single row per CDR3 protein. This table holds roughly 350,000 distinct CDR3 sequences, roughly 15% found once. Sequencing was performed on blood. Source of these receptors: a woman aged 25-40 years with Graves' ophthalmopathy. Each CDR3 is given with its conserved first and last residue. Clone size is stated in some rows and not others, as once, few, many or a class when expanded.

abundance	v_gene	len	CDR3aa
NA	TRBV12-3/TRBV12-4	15	CASGRQSSYNSPLHF
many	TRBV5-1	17	CASSLEGTGLLNTEAFF
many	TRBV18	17	CASSPPGTGGIHYGYTF
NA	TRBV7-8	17	CASSLGPRTGINQPQHF
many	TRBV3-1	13	CASSPSFPGELFF
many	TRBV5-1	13	CASSWTTNEKLFF
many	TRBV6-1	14	CASSEGGADTEAFF
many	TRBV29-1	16	CSVEGPQAGGPGTQYF
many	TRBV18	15	CASSPAGQGTDTQYF
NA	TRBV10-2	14	CASSGQFDYNEQFF
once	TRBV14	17	CASSRRQGLSGANVLTF
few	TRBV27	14	CASSFRDMIDEQFF
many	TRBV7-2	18	CASSLVGDSRIYNSPLHF
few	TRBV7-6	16	CASSPKDRDSSYEQYF
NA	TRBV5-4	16	CASSSWDRGRTGELFF
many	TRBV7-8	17	CASSFLRGQPRTGELFF
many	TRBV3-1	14	CASSQEAQNQPQHF
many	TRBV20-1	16	CSVSTSPWESSYEQYF
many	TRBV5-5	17	CASSLGVWGGQNYEQYF
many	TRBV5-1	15	CASSPTSGPAYEQYF
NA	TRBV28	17	CASIFSGQGGGYNEQFF
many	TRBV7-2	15	CASRGGPSSTDTQYF
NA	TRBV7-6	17	CASSSSGGIQTYNEQFF
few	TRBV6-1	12	CASSTSDMVQFF
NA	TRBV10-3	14	CAVSVYDRIYEQYF
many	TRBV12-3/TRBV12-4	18	CASSFGPGGEFTGYGYTF
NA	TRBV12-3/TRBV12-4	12	CASSRDTYGYTF
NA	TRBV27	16	CASSFAPAGRTDTQYF
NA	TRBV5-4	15	CASSTKTGNDYGYTF
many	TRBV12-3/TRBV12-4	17	CASSQGGLRDRTYEQYF
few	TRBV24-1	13	CATSGLQSYEQYF
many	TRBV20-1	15	CSARDRDRGNYGYTF
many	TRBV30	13	CAWSGTLTYEQYF
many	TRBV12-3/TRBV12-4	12	CASSRGRETQYF
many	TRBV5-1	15	CASSPDGGMSEKLFF
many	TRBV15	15	CATSRRGLNTGELFF
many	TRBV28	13	CASSLTGSHEQYF
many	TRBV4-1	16	CASSQIGGHNLYGYTF
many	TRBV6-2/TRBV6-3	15	CASSYLGQASDEQYF
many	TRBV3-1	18	CASSQRVGLGRVYSPLHF
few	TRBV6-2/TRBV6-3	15	CASSRLQANTGELFF
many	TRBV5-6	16	CASRTGLAGDYNEQFF
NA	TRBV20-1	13	CSARDSGRKTQYF
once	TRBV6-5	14	CASSYLGPAYEQYF
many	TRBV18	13	CASSPSLDTEAFF
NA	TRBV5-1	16	CASSSNMRTGDETQYF
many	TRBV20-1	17	CSATGTSGGASWETQYF
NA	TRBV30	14	CAWSLGQGRNTIYF
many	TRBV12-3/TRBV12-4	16	CASSLYGLAATDTQYF
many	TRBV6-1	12	CASSVHRTEAFF
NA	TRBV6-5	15	CASSYDPGAIEKLFF